The rows below give T cell receptor beta chains drawn from one sample of a study of PD-1 and CTLA-4 blockade in melanoma. Method: immunoSEQ multiplex PCR; TCRdb's copy keeps in-frame clones and lacks some. The profile shows tens of thousands of clones, around 89% of them singletons. This specimen consisted of CD8+ T cells from peripheral blood, obtained before anti-PD-1 treatment. Receptors were obtained from a human donor with melanoma. Both conserved end residues are part of each CDR3. The D gene is left open where the match is weak. Rows give clone size only sometimes, using once, few, many, or a class for an expanded clone.

>TRBD2|TRBV7-9|TRBJ2-1|.
TGTGCCAGCAGCCCAGGGACTAGCGTATTCGATGAGCAGTTCTTC
CASSPGTSVFDEQFF
>.|TRBV19|TRBJ1-1|once
TGTGCCAGTAGCGCCGATTTGAACACTGAAGCTTTCTTT
CASSADLNTEAFF
>TRBD1|TRBV5-1|TRBJ1-1|.
TGCGCCAGCAGCTTTTCCTCTAACCAAGACAGGGGGATAATGAACACTGAAGCTTTCTTT
CASSFSSNQDRGIMNTEAFF
>.|TRBV29-1|TRBJ2-7|.
TGCAGCGTCGAGGACAGCAATTCCTACGAGCAGTACTTC
CSVEDSNSYEQYF
>.|TRBV7-3|TRBJ2-1|few
TGTGCCAGCAGCCCCCTAGGAGGGTCCCCGGGCAATGAGCAGTTCTTC
CASSPLGGSPGNEQFF
>.|TRBV5-6|TRBJ1-1|.
TGTGCCAGCAGCTTGGGTGGGAGTGGGACTGAAGCTTTCTTT
CASSLGGSGTEAFF
>.|TRBV4-3|TRBJ1-5|.
TGCGCCAGCAGCCAAGATTTGGGGGCCAATCAGCCCCAGCATTTT
CASSQDLGANQPQHF
>TRBD2|TRBV27|TRBJ2-1|.
TGTGCCAGCAGTCCCGGCGGGGGATACAATGAGCAGTTCTTC
CASSPGGGYNEQFF
>TRBD1|TRBV7-9|TRBJ2-5|.
TGTGCCAGCAGCGACTGGACAGGGGCCCAAGAGACCCAGTACTTC
CASSDWTGAQETQYF
>.|TRBV2|TRBJ2-7|.
TGTGCCAGCAGGGAGGACGAGCAGTACTTC
CASREDEQYF
>.|TRBV19|TRBJ2-6|.
TGTGCCAGTAGTATCGGGGCCAGGGAGGCCCTGACTTTC
CASSIGAREALTF